This T cell receptor beta chain was recorded in a study of shared clonotypes between healthy human individuals (dated by TCRdb to 2018 to 2021). Study-level background: A couple of women and a few men aged 18 to 49 years were included in the cohort. For each donor, three plates each were used for CD4 naive and CD4 memory, two plates were used for CD8 naive, and one plate was used for CD8 memory. To estimate repertoire size and how much clonotype sharing occurs between individuals, the study deeply sequenced the blood TCR repertoires of five healthy adults. Different laboratories and diverse techniques were used to prepare libraries and sequence TCR repertoires, to increase sequencing depth and limit assay-specific biases. Between about 0.85 and 9.5 billion PBMCs per donor were obtained by leukapheresis.

Donors were healthy HIV-negative adults with no recently reported acute infections or vaccinations. Only Caucasian adults living in Nashville, Tennessee, USA were represented among the donors. CD4+ T cells were enriched by magnetic negative selection, after which naive cells were positively selected on CD45RA and the negative fraction was taken as the memory subset. After blood collection by leukapheresis, PBMCs were isolated using Ficoll-Histopaque density gradient centrifugation and then cryopreserved in the vapor phase of liquid nitrogen. Analytical flow cytometry was used to check the purity and quantity of each magnetically sorted T cell population. Each sorted fraction had its genomic DNA isolated and then quantified by UV absorbance on a Nanodrop 2000c. Using the deep immunoSEQ assay, TCR CDR3 regions were amplified from genomic DNA by multiplex PCR. For each cell subset, the extracted genomic DNA was distributed evenly across all wells of several immunoSEQ 96-well plates, and each plate served as one replicate. For sorted subsets, 200 to 250 ng of genomic DNA, equivalent to 25,000 to 35,000 T cell genomes, went into each replicate PCR. The purified libraries were quantified using a Qubit 3.0 fluorometer, sized with a Bioanalyzer 2100, and then quantified again using the KAPA Library Quantification kit. Every immunoSEQ 96-well plate was sequenced on a separate single-read 150-cycle Illumina NextSeq 550 flow cell. As for how the authors treated the data: Because the immunoSEQ output held only junctional sequences and lacked quality scores, the filtering could not match the filtering applied to full-length reads. To assign V/J genes and CDR3, sequences were annotated against IMGT germline references using PyIR, a Python wrapper for IgBLAST v1.9. Any read was removed if the V/J assignment was weak (E-value above 1e-6), the CDR3 was missing, or the read contained stop codons, out-of-frame junctions, or ambiguous translated residues. V3J clonotypes were defined by identical inferred V gene, J gene, and CDR3 amino acid sequence. The percentage overlap between two repertoires was calculated by dividing the number of shared unique clonotypes by the size of the smaller repertoire. Repertoire richness was assessed with RTK rarefaction, the Chao1 estimator, and Recon v2.1 estimates of unobserved clonotypes. For all TCRbeta clonotypes obtained by the gDNA method from several donors, generation probabilities were computed with OLGA. Not all clones reach the TCRdb copy of this immuneACCESS table, which keeps in-frame sequences only. Checked studies attribute under half of the gap to unresolved V genes and leave the rest unexplained. V and J calls and clone size are given by that table; D and trimming were obtained from the DNA. This sample comprises around 700,000 clones, about two thirds of them detected only once. The ten largest make up less than 2% of the sample.

With respect to this clone: Its antigen specificity is not known. There are no base qualities to consult, and no much larger clone falls within one base.

The full study reports these points: Incomplete sequencing was indicated by rarefaction of sorted-subset datasets, despite the large sequencing depth. Sharing across a handful of donors was observed for about 5% of naive CD4, under 4% of naive CD8, 2% to 2.5% of memory CD4, and around 0.4% of memory CD8 clonotypes. Larger estimated clonotype richness was generally found for naive subsets than for memory subsets. Compared with non-shared clonotypes, the clonotypes found in all four sorted-subset donors had higher generation probabilities. Based on pairwise subsampling, the degree of clonotype sharing among donors was expected to be affected by sequencing depth. The small number of donors limited the genetic and exposure-history diversity represented. Sampling was limited to blood, and TCR repertoires in tissue likely differ from TCR repertoires in blood.

V loses 1 base of germline sequence and J loses 3 bases, and the interval between the two ends is 12 bases. Measured from the cysteine to the phenylalanine, the CDR3 is 15 residues long. Only the CDR3 DNA is retained, 45 bases long and in frame from the first base. CDR1 is given as SGHTA and CDR2 as FQGNSA, both from the germline V gene. The chain joins TRBV7-2 to TRBJ1-1; the D gene is possibly TRBD1, with 5 bases matching. The sequence was collected from a woman in her twenties or thirties in good health. The sample consisted of memory CD4+ T cells sorted from blood. The sample's cell subset or site, from its label and the paper: CD45RA-negative fraction. CDR3 protein: CASSLGTQVYTEAFF. The nucleotide sequence reads TGTGCCAGCAGCTTAGGGACACAAGTTTACACTGAAGCTTTCTTT.